This entry concerns a single T cell receptor beta chain. What it binds is not known. This sample is part of a study of cytomegalovirus exposure and HLA in healthy donors. General observations from the study: TCR beta sequences reportedly predicted most subjects' HLA-A and HLA-B alleles accurately. A link between a missense DCLRE1C variant and TCR beta V- and J-gene trimming emerged from a later analysis. Within an earlier analysis, most TCR beta V segments proved productive either about 87% or about 30% of the time.

13 Jbeta primers and 60 Vbeta primers were used for the PCR. The data were produced by immunoSEQ multiplex PCR, yet TCRdb's version contains in-frame clones alone and is incomplete. The table lists approximately 110,000 clones, around 77% of them singletons, with roughly 4% in the top ten. Trimming cost V 2 bases and J 2 bases; bases outside gene matches: 4. The CDR3 contains 15 residues. Germline CDR1 is MDHEN and CDR2 is SYDVKM. Sequences were obtained from PBMCs. V and J are TRBV28 and TRBJ2-7; TRBD2 agrees at 9 bases. This TCR was sampled from a human donor in good health. The CDR3 bases are TGTGCCAGCAGTTTAGGGGCTAGCGGGACCTACGAGCAGTACTTC. This encodes CASSLGASGTYEQYF.